Here is one T cell receptor beta chain with its context. The antigen is undetermined. Donors, healthy HIV-negative adults, lacked recent acute infections or vaccinations. This entry comes from a study of shared clonotypes between healthy human individuals. Study information: CD8 memory received one plate per donor, CD8 naive two, CD4 memory three and CD4 naive three. Notes on the study in general: Naive subsets typically showed greater estimated richness than memory subsets.

The CDR3 runs to 16 residues. V lost 1 base to trimming and J lost 10 bases; unmatched junction nucleotides: 13. Germline V gene sequence: CDR1 LNHNV, CDR2 YYDKDF (reference sequence). The table came from immunoSEQ multiplex PCR; TCRdb's copy has only in-frame clones and leaves some out. The sample gives roughly 760,000 clones, around 74% of which show up once; 1.5% to 2% is in the top ten. The clonotype comes from a young woman in good health. The rearrangement uses TRBV15 and TRBJ1-1, with 9 bases fitting TRBD1. The sequenced sample was memory CD4+ T cells sorted from blood. Subset here: CD45RA-negative fraction. The CDR3 region is CATSRGPDRGYPAAFF. The CDR3 DNA is TGTGCCACCAGCAGAGGACCGGACAGGGGCTACCCTGCAGCTTTCTTT.